This T cell receptor beta chain was found in a study of blood T cell repertoires in COVID-19. The wider study: COVID-19 samples collected from the United States, Italy and Spain covered acute and convalescent phases.

TCRdb's copy holds only in-frame clones and misses some; the assay was immunoSEQ multiplex PCR. The table records fewer than 400,000 clones, more than 75% of them present only once. Per germline, CDR1 GTSNPN and CDR2 SVGIG (reference sequence). The CDR3 covers 12 residues. V dropped 2 bases and J dropped 8 bases, with 12 bases sitting between them. The TCR sequence derives from a man aged 25 to 40 who had recovered from COVID-19. This chain joins TRBV30 and TRBJ1-2; no reliable D call. Sequencing used PBMCs or T cells enriched from blood (not recorded which). The CDR3: CAWSTGNRGYTF. CDR3 coding DNA: TGTGCCTGGAGTACCGGGAACCGGGGCTACACCTTC. Together with reference TRBV30 and TRBJ1-2, the CDR3 gives the full variable domain: SQTIHQWPATLVQPVGSPLSLECTVEGTSNPNLYWYRQAAGRGLQLLFYSVGIGQISSEVPQNLSASRPQDRQFILSSKKLLLSDSGFYLCAWSTGNRGYTFGSGTRLTVV.